Listed below are T cell receptor beta chains from one sample, sequenced in a study of response to subunit inactivated influenza vaccine. TCRdb re-called the RT-PCR reads through MiXCR, storing one row per CDR3 protein. The data show around 200,000 distinct CDR3 sequences, 9.2% seen once. The material was non-naive T cells sorted from PBMCs, obtained on the day of vaccination. The origin of the receptors is a man aged 50-60 years who received an inactivated influenza vaccine. Each CDR3 is given with its conserved first and last residue. D genes are given only for firm matches. Clone size is not always given. Where it is, it says once, few, many or a class for expanded clones.

j_gene: TRBJ2-1
v_gene: TRBV9
abundance: NA
d_gene: NA
CDR3aa: CASSGGLGNEQFF
CDR3nt: TGTGCCAGCAGCGGGGGATTGGGCAATGAGCAGTTCTTC

j_gene: TRBJ2-7
v_gene: TRBV10-3
abundance: NA
d_gene: NA
CDR3aa: CAISGQVEGEQYF
CDR3nt: TGTGCCATCAGTGGACAGGTCGAAGGCGAGCAGTACTTC

j_gene: TRBJ1-2
v_gene: TRBV28
abundance: many
d_gene: NA
CDR3aa: CASSTGLYGYTF
CDR3nt: TGTGCCAGCAGTACGGGACTTTATGGCTACACCTTC

j_gene: TRBJ1-2
v_gene: TRBV3-1
abundance: few
d_gene: NA
CDR3aa: CASSHTLGAPAEGYTF
CDR3nt: TGTGCCAGCAGCCATACTCTGGGGGCCCCAGCGGAGGGCTACACCTTC

j_gene: TRBJ1-2
v_gene: TRBV6-1
abundance: many
d_gene: NA
CDR3aa: CASSRHGGINYGYTF
CDR3nt: TGTGCCAGCAGCCGTCACGGGGGGATTAACTATGGCTACACCTTC

j_gene: TRBJ2-2
v_gene: TRBV6-2/TRBV6-3
abundance: NA
d_gene: TRBD1
CDR3aa: CASSFIQGGTGELFF
CDR3nt: TGTGCCAGCAGTTTCATACAGGGGGGAACCGGGGAGCTGTTTTTT

j_gene: TRBJ1-2
v_gene: TRBV28
abundance: NA
d_gene: NA
CDR3aa: CASRVTDYGYTF
CDR3nt: TGTGCCAGCAGGGTGACGGATTATGGCTACACCTTC

j_gene: TRBJ2-1
v_gene: TRBV11-3
abundance: NA
d_gene: NA
CDR3aa: CASSSRIEVKQFF
CDR3nt: TGTGCCAGCAGCTCTCGGATCGAGGTAAAGCAGTTCTTC

j_gene: TRBJ2-1
v_gene: TRBV18
abundance: NA
d_gene: TRBD1
CDR3aa: CASSISQGVNNEQFF
CDR3nt: TGTGCCAGCTCAATTTCCCAGGGGGTAAATAATGAGCAGTTCTTC

j_gene: TRBJ1-5
v_gene: TRBV12-3/TRBV12-4
abundance: many
d_gene: NA
CDR3aa: CASSLSQGQPQHF
CDR3nt: TGTGCCAGCAGCCTCTCCCAGGGTCAGCCCCAGCATTTT

j_gene: TRBJ1-1
v_gene: TRBV18
abundance: few
d_gene: NA
CDR3aa: CASSPPGRFITEAFF
CDR3nt: TGTGCCAGCTCACCACCGGGCAGGTTCATCACTGAAGCTTTCTTT

j_gene: TRBJ2-5
v_gene: TRBV5-5
abundance: many
d_gene: NA
CDR3aa: CASSGVTEETQYF
CDR3nt: TGTGCCAGCAGCGGGGTTACCGAAGAGACCCAGTACTTC

j_gene: TRBJ1-1
v_gene: TRBV5-5
abundance: NA
d_gene: TRBD1
CDR3aa: CASSSPSQGTTEAFF
CDR3nt: TGTGCCAGCAGCTCACCGTCACAGGGGACCACTGAAGCTTTCTTT

j_gene: TRBJ2-2
v_gene: TRBV5-5
abundance: few
d_gene: NA
CDR3aa: CASSIEDLNTGELFF
CDR3nt: TGTGCCAGCAGCATAGAGGACCTTAACACCGGGGAGCTGTTTTTT

j_gene: TRBJ2-7
v_gene: TRBV28
abundance: NA
d_gene: NA
CDR3aa: CASSLRLTGQYF
CDR3nt: TGTGCCAGCAGTTTGAGGCTTACCGGGCAGTACTTC

j_gene: TRBJ2-7
v_gene: TRBV12-3/TRBV12-4
abundance: NA
d_gene: TRBD1
CDR3aa: CASSPLTGAHEQYF
CDR3nt: TGTGCCAGCAGTCCACTGACAGGGGCGCACGAGCAGTACTTC

j_gene: TRBJ2-1
v_gene: TRBV29-1
abundance: few
d_gene: NA
CDR3aa: CSGGASSYNEQFF
CDR3nt: TGCAGCGGGGGGGCCAGCTCCTACAATGAGCAGTTCTTC

j_gene: TRBJ2-4
v_gene: TRBV9
abundance: few
d_gene: TRBD2
CDR3aa: CASSPSGRANIGNIQYF
CDR3nt: TGTGCCAGCAGCCCGAGCGGGAGGGCGAATATTGGAAACATTCAGTACTTC

j_gene: TRBJ1-5
v_gene: TRBV2
abundance: many
d_gene: TRBD1
CDR3aa: CASSVGGTGIGPQHF
CDR3nt: TGTGCCAGCAGTGTGGGGGGGACAGGCATCGGGCCCCAGCATTTT

j_gene: TRBJ1-6
v_gene: TRBV6-2/TRBV6-3
abundance: few
d_gene: NA
CDR3aa: CASEDRTYNSPLHF
CDR3nt: TGTGCCAGCGAAGACCGGACATATAATTCACCCCTCCACTTT

j_gene: TRBJ2-1
v_gene: TRBV11-2
abundance: few
d_gene: TRBD2
CDR3aa: CASSLVAGGRSYNEQFF
CDR3nt: TGTGCCAGCAGCTTGGTAGCGGGGGGGAGAAGTTACAATGAGCAGTTCTTC

j_gene: TRBJ2-5
v_gene: TRBV28
abundance: few
d_gene: NA
CDR3aa: CASSHRDSQETQYF
CDR3nt: TGTGCCAGCAGTCACCGGGACTCGCAAGAGACCCAGTACTTC

j_gene: TRBJ2-1
v_gene: TRBV7-2
abundance: NA
d_gene: TRBD1
CDR3aa: CASSRSGTGYNEQFF
CDR3nt: TGTGCCAGCAGCCGATCCGGGACAGGTTACAATGAGCAGTTCTTC

j_gene: TRBJ1-1
v_gene: TRBV27
abundance: NA
d_gene: TRBD1
CDR3aa: CASSANRGIGRVNTEAFF
CDR3nt: TGTGCCAGCAGTGCCAACAGGGGGATTGGGAGGGTGAACACTGAAGCTTTCTTT

j_gene: TRBJ1-5
v_gene: TRBV20-1
abundance: few
d_gene: TRBD1
CDR3aa: CSARFNTGQAVNQPQHF
CDR3nt: TGCAGTGCTCGCTTTAACACCGGACAGGCGGTCAATCAGCCCCAGCATTTT

j_gene: TRBJ2-3
v_gene: TRBV7-3
abundance: few
d_gene: NA
CDR3aa: CASSGSGGRDTQYF
CDR3nt: TGTGCCAGCAGCGGAAGTGGGGGGCGAGATACGCAGTATTTT

j_gene: TRBJ2-1
v_gene: TRBV25-1
abundance: few
d_gene: NA
CDR3aa: CASSDGYNEQFF
CDR3nt: TGTGCCAGCAGTGACGGATACAATGAGCAGTTCTTC

j_gene: TRBJ2-6
v_gene: TRBV4-2
abundance: few
d_gene: NA
CDR3aa: CASTRGSGANVLTF
CDR3nt: TGTGCCAGCACCCGAGGGTCTGGGGCCAACGTCCTGACTTTC

j_gene: TRBJ1-2
v_gene: TRBV5-1
abundance: few
d_gene: NA
CDR3aa: CASKSGSSAQHYGYTF
CDR3nt: TGCGCCAGCAAATCGGGGTCCTCGGCCCAGCACTATGGCTACACCTTC

j_gene: TRBJ2-1
v_gene: TRBV6-2/TRBV6-3
abundance: NA
d_gene: TRBD2
CDR3aa: CASRSLGGRIGNEQFF
CDR3nt: TGTGCCAGCAGATCCCTTGGCGGGAGGATCGGGAATGAGCAGTTCTTC

j_gene: TRBJ2-1
v_gene: TRBV4-3
abundance: many
d_gene: NA
CDR3aa: CASSQRGRYNEQFF
CDR3nt: TGCGCCAGCAGCCAAAGGGGCAGGTACAATGAGCAGTTCTTC

j_gene: TRBJ1-6
v_gene: TRBV2
abundance: few
d_gene: TRBD1
CDR3aa: CASSAQGGDNSPLHF
CDR3nt: TGTGCCAGCAGTGCGCAAGGGGGCGATAATTCACCCCTCCACTTT

j_gene: TRBJ1-1
v_gene: TRBV18
abundance: many
d_gene: NA
CDR3aa: CASSGQTEAFF
CDR3nt: TGTGCCAGCTCCGGACAGACTGAAGCTTTCTTT

j_gene: TRBJ1-1
v_gene: TRBV12-3/TRBV12-4
abundance: NA
d_gene: NA
CDR3aa: CASSYTQADTEAFF
CDR3nt: TGTGCCAGCAGTTATACACAGGCGGACACTGAAGCTTTCTTT

j_gene: TRBJ2-3
v_gene: TRBV24-1
abundance: NA
d_gene: TRBD2
CDR3aa: CATSGLAGEDTQYF
CDR3nt: TGTGCCACCAGCGGACTAGCGGGAGAGGATACGCAGTATTTT